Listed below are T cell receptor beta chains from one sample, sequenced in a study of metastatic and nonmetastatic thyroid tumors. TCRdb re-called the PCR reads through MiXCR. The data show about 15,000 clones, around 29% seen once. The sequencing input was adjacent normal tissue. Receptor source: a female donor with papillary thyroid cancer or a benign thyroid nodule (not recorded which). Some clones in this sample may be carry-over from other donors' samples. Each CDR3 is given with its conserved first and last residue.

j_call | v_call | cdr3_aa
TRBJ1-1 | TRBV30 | CAWSWQNTEAFF
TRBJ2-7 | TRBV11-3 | CASSARTGPSYEQYF
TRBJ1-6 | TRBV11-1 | CASSSPRVKIGSPLHF
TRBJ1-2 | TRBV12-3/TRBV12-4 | CASSLDGNYGYTF
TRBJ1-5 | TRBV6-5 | CASSLEGSGNQPQHF
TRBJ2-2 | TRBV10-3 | CATMKLSGGVNTGELFF
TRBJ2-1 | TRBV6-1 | CASSPRGRPLEQFF
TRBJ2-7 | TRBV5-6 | CASSPPAGPYEQYF
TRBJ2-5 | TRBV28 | CASSPPRETQYF
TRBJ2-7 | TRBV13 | CASSTRGGLAGSYEQYF
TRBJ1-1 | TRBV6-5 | CASSNYRNTEAFF
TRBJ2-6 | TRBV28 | CASSFGGHSANVLTF
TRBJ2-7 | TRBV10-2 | CASSVSPTSYTYEQYF
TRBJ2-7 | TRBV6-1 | CASSEWGARLEQYF
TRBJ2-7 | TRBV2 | CASRLLAGAFYEQYF
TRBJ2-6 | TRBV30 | CAWRKTGPGANVLTF
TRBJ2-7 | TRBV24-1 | CATSPARGAGVYEQYF
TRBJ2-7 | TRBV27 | CASSLWGTALEEQYF
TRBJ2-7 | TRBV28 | CASKSAGSSYEQYF
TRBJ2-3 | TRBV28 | CASRLRLAADTQYF
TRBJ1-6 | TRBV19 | CASLPGSSYNSPLHF
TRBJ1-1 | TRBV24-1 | CATRWTENTEAFF
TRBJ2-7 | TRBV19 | CASSSGQLYEQYF
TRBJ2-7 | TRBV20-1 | CSARPLTSGDSYEQYF
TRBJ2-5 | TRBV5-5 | CTSSHSRQGGQETQYF
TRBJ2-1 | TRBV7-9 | CASSLELNEQFF
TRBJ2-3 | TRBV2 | CASSGYGQGPDTQYF
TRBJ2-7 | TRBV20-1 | CSARDLLAGGRGEQYF
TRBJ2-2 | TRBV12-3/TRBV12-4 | CASSTGVAGELFF
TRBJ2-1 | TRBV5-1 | CASTPVGTYASYNEQFF
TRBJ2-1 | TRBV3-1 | CASSHPGQNNEQFF
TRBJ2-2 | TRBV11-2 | CASSYTSGPNTGELFF
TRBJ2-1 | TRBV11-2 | CASSLGGSSYNEQFF
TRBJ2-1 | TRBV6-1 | CASSPLGVGWTSVYNEQFF
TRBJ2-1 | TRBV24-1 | CATSDRREGRNEQFF